The 13 T cell receptor beta chains reported below all come from one sample, sequenced in a study of blood T cell repertoires in COVID-19. This table comes from immunoSEQ multiplex PCR, and its TCRdb copy is limited to in-frame clones, with some not included. The table lists around 290,000 clones, 88% of them singletons. The sample taken for sequencing was PBMCs or T cells enriched from blood (not recorded which). The receptors originated from a woman aged 55 to 70 in a cohort exposed to, infected with or recovered from COVID-19 (not recorded which).

Notes on this clone: Other DNA sequences from this sample encode an identical CDR3 as well. The chain recombines TRBV28 with TRBJ1-3; 7 nucleotides agree with TRBD1. The ends lost 5 bases at V and 0 bases at J; junction bases unmatched: 4. The CDR3 sequence is 15 residues long. Germline CDR1 and CDR2: MDHEN and SYDVKM. The CDR3 nucleotides are TGTGCCAGCAGTACAACAGGGGTCTCTGGAAACACCATATATTTT. Protein sequence: CASSTTGVSGNTIYF.

V usage is TRBV28 and J usage is TRBJ2-2, with TRBD1 matching 8 bases. This CDR3 has 17 residues. Germline CDR1 is MDHEN and CDR2 is SYDVKM. V gave up 3 bases and J gave up 2 bases; unmatched junction bases: 8. Written as DNA, the CDR3 is TGTGCCAGCAGTTTCGGCAGGGGGCCCTTCAACACCGGGGAGCTGTTTTTT. The encoded protein is CASSFGRGPFNTGELFF.

The chain is built from TRBV6-5 and TRBJ2-7; 9 positions agree with TRBD1. Unmatched junction bases numbered 8, after V lost 6 bases and J lost 5 bases. The CDR3 has 14 residues. Germline V gene data show CDR1 as MNHEY and CDR2 as SVGAGI. CDR3 loop: CASSTGTGRDEQYF. DNA of the CDR3: TGTGCCAGCAGCACCGGGACAGGGAGGGACGAGCAGTACTTC.

This clone was seen only once. The chain joins TRBV6-1 to TRBJ2-1; 12 bases align to TRBD2. In germline, CDR1 is MNHNS, CDR2 SASEGT. V lost 3 bases, J lost 2 bases, and 5 bases stayed unmatched. CDR3 length: 17 amino acids. The CDR3 protein is CASSDGRLAGAYNEQFF. For the CDR3, the DNA is TGTGCCAGCAGTGATGGGAGACTAGCGGGAGCCTACAATGAGCAGTTCTTC.

The rearrangement links TRBV18 to TRBJ2-1; D not resolved. CDR1 and CDR2 from the germline V gene are KGHSH and LQKENI. V was clipped by 3 bases and J by 5 bases, with 8 bases between them. The CDR3 sequence is 13 residues long. CDR3 loop: CASSPRRDNEQFF. DNA for the CDR3: TGTGCCAGCTCACCCCGGAGAGACAATGAGCAGTTCTTC.

This chain uses TRBV7-2 with TRBJ2-1, with 15 nucleotides matching TRBD2. Germline V CDR1 and CDR2: SGHTA, FQGNSA. This CDR3 region has 17 residues. V shed 1 base and J 7 bases; nucleotides not matched to a gene: 5. CDR3 in DNA: TGTGCCAGCAGCTTAGGGACCGGGACTAGCGGGAGGAATGAGCAGTTCTTC. Its protein is CASSLGTGTSGRNEQFF.

This clone was counted once. The CDR3 here is CASSEALVITNTEAFF. The DNA of the CDR3 is TGTGCCAGCAGTGAAGCACTTGTGATAACGAACACTGAAGCTTTCTTT. The chain uses TRBV2 and TRBJ1-1, with no clear D. Between the trimmed V and J ends, which lost 0 bases and 1 base, there was a span of 12 bases. The CDR3 is 16 residues long. Germline V CDR1 and CDR2: SNHLY, FYNNEI.

The chain combines TRBV2 with TRBJ1-4, with 10 bases identical to TRBD1. The germline gives CDR1 SNHLY, CDR2 FYNNEI. CDR3 length: 16 amino acids. V was pared by 6 bases and J by 8 bases, with 12 bases of the junction left unmatched. The CDR3 loop reads CASRIPGQGTGEKLFF. The CDR3 DNA reads TGTGCCAGCAGAATACCGGGACAGGGGACGGGGGAAAAACTGTTTTTT.

The chain recombines TRBV9 with TRBJ2-5; TRBD1 aligns across 11 bases. The ends lost 3 bases at V and 1 base at J; junction bases unmatched: 5. The CDR3 length is 16 residues. CDR1 SGDLS and CDR2 YYNGEE come from the germline V gene. The CDR3: CASSAGQGAIQETQYF. CDR3 sequence (DNA): TGTGCCAGCAGCGCTGGACAGGGGGCTATCCAAGAGACCCAGTACTTC.

The chain uses TRBV15 and TRBJ1-5; weak D call: TRBD1 (5 bases). CDR1 is LNHNV and CDR2 is YYDKDF in the germline V gene (reference sequence). The CDR3 totals 13 residues. V was trimmed by 5 bases and J by 5 bases, leaving 10 bases between them. The DNA for the CDR3 is TGTGCCACCAGCCGGGGGAAGGATCAGCCCCAGCATTTT. Its protein product is CATSRGKDQPQHF.

This chain links TRBV5-1 with TRBJ2-5; possible D gene TRBD1, 5 bases. V lost 1 base and J 4 bases, leaving 11 bases between the germline ends. CDR3 size: 14 residues. Germline values: CDR1 SGHRS, CDR2 YFSETQ. CDR3 residues: CASSLTGTRETQYF. The CDR3 DNA reads TGCGCCAGCAGCTTGACAGGAACAAGAGAGACCCAGTACTTC.

The V call is TRBV7-3, the J call TRBJ1-6, with TRBD1 matching over 11 bases. The CDR3 is 14 residues long. Germline-derived CDR1 and CDR2 are SGHTA and FQGTGA. The junction had 4 bases not matched to a gene; V was cut back by 5 bases and J by 10 bases. The CDR3 spells CASSLRDRGSPLHF. CDR3 nucleotides: TGTGCCAGCAGCCTCCGGGACAGGGGGTCACCCCTCCACTTT.

J is TRBJ2-7 and V is TRBV18; a possible D gene is TRBD2 (6 bases). The germline CDR1 and CDR2 sequences are KGHSH and LQKENI. The V end lost 4 bases, the J end lost 3 bases, and 13 bases lay between the germline ends. The CDR3 spans 14 residues. The CDR3, as DNA: TGTGCCAGCTCACAAACGACTAGGTTCTACGAGCAGTACTTC. Translated, it gives CASSQTTRFYEQYF. The complete variable domain, with remaining parts taken from reference TRBV18 and TRBJ2-7, reads NAGVMQNPRHLVRRRGQEARLRCSPMKGHSHVYWYRQLPEEGLKFMVYLQKENIIDESGMPKERFSAEFPKEGPSILRIQQVVRGDSAAYFCASSQTTRFYEQYFGPGTRLTVT.